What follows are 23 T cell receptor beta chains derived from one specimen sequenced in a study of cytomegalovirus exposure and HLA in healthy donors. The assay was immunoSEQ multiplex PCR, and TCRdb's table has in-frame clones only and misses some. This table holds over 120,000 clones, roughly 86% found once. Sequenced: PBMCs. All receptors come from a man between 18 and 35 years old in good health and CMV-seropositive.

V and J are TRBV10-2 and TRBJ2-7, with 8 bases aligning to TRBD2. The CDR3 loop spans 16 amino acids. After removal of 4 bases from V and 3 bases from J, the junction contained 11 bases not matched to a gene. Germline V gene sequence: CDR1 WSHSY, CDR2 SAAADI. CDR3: CASSALAGQGGYEQYF. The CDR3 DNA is TGCGCCAGCAGTGCCTTAGCGGGGCAGGGAGGCTACGAGCAGTACTTC.

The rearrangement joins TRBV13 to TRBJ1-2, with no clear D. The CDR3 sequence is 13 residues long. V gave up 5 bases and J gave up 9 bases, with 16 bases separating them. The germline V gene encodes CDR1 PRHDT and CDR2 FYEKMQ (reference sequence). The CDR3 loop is CASSPAGSSSYTF. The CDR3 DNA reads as TGTGCCAGCAGCCCGGCAGGTAGTAGTAGCTACACCTTC.

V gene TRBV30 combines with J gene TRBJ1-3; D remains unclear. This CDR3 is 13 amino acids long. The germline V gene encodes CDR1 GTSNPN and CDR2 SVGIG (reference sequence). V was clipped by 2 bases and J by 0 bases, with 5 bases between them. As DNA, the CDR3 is TGTGCCTGGAGTATCCTCTCTGGAAACACCATATATTTT. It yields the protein CAWSILSGNTIYF. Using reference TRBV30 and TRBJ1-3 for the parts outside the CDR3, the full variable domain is SQTIHQWPATLVQPVGSPLSLECTVEGTSNPNLYWYRQAAGRGLQLLFYSVGIGQISSEVPQNLSASRPQDRQFILSSKKLLLSDSGFYLCAWSILSGNTIYFGEGSWLTVV.

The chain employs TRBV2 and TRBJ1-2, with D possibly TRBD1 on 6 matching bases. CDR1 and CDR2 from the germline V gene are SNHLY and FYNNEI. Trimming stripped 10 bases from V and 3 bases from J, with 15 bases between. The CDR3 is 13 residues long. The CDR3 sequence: CATSRDIYYGYTF. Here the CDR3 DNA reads TGTGCCACGTCCCGGGACATTTACTATGGCTACACCTTC. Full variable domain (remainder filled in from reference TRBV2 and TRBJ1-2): EPEVTQTPSHQVTQMGQEVILRCVPISNHLYFYWYRQILGQKVEFLVSFYNNEISEKSEIFDDQFSVERPDGSNFTLKIRSTKLEDSAMYFCATSRDIYYGYTFGSGTRLTVV.

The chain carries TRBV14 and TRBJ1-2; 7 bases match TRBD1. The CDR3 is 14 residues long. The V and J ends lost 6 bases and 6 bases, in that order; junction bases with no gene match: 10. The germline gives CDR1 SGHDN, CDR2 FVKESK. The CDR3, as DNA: TGTGCCAGCAGGCCCCCTGGGACAGAGGATGGCTACACCTTC. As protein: CASRPPGTEDGYTF.

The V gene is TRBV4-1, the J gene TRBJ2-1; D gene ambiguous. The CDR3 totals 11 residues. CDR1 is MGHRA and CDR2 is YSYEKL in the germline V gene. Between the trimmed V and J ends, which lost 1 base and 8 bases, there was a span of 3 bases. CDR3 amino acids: CASSQGDEQFF. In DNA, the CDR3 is TGCGCCAGCAGCCAAGGAGATGAGCAGTTCTTC.

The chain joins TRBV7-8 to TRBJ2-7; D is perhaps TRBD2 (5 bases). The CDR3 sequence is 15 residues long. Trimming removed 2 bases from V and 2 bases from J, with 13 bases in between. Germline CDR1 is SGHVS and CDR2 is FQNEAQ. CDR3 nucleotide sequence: TGTGCCAGCAGCTTAAAGGCTAGCAGCACCTACGAGCAGTACTTC. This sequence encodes CASSLKASSTYEQYF.

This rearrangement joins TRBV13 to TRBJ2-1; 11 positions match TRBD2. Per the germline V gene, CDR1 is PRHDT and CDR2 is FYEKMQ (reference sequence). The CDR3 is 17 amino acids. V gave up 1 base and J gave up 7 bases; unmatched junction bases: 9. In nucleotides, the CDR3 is TGTGCCAGCAGCTTAGAGTCGACTAGCGGGACAAAAAATGAGCAGTTCTTC. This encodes CASSLESTSGTKNEQFF. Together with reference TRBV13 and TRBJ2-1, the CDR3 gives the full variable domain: AAGVIQSPRHLIKEKRETATLKCYPIPRHDTVYWYQQGPGQDPQFLISFYEKMQSDKGSIPDRFSAQQFSDYHSELNMSSLELGDSALYFCASSLESTSGTKNEQFFGPGTRLTVL.

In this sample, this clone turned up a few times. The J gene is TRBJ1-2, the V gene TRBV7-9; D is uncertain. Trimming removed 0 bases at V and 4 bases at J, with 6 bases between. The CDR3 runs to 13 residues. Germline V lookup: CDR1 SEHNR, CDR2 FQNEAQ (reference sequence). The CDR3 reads CASSLAGVYGYTF. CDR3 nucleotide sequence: TGTGCCAGCAGCTTAGCCGGGGTCTATGGCTACACCTTC.

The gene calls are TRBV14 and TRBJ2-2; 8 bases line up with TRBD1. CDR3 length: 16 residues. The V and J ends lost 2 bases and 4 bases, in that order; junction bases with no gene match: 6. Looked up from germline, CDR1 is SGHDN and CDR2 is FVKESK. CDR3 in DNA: TGTGCCAGCAGCCAACCCGGACAGGGAGGCACCGGGGAGCTGTTTTTT. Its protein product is CASSQPGQGGTGELFF.

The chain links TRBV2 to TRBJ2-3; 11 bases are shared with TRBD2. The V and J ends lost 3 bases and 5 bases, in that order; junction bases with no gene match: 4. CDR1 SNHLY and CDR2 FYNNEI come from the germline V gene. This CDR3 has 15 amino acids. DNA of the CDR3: TGTGCCAGCAGTGATAGCGGGGGGGTTGGAGATACGCAGTATTTT. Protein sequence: CASSDSGGVGDTQYF.

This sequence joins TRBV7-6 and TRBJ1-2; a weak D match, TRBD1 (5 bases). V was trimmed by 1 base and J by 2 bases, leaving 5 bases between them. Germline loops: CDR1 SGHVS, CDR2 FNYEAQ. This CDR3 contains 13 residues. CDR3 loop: CASSLGTNYGYTF. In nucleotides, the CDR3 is TGTGCCAGCAGCTTAGGGACAAACTATGGCTACACCTTC.

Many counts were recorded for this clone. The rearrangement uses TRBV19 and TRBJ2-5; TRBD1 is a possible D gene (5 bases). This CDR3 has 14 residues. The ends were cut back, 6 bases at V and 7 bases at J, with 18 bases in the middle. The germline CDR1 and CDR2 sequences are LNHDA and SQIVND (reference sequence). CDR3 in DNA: TGTGCCAGTAGACAGGACCACGCTGGTGGGACCCAGTACTTC. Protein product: CASRQDHAGGTQYF.

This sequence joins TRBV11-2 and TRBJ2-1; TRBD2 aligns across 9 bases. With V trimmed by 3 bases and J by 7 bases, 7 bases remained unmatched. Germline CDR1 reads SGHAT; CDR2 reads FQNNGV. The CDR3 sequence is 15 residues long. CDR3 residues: CASSFVAGARNEQFF. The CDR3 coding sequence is TGTGCCAGCAGCTTCGTAGCGGGAGCGAGGAATGAGCAGTTCTTC.

DNA of the CDR3: TGTGCCAGCAGCTTAAACAGGGACGAGCAGTACTTC. Protein sequence: CASSLNRDEQYF. The chain has TRBV11-2 and TRBJ2-7; possibly TRBD1 for D (6 bases). Trimming cost V 2 bases and J 5 bases, with 7 bases left between them. The CDR3 length is 12 residues. Germline V gene lookup returns CDR1 SGHAT and CDR2 FQNNGV.

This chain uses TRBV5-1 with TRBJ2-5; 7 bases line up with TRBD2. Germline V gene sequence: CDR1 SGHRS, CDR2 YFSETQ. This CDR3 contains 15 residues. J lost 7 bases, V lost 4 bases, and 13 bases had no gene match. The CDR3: CASSLLRETGGTQYF. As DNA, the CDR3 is TGCGCCAGCAGCCTCCTACGGGAGACGGGAGGGACCCAGTACTTC.

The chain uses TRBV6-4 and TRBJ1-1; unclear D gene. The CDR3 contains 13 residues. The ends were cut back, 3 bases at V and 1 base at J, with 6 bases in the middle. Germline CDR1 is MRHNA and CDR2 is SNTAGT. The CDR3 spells CASSEKQNTEAFF. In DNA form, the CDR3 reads TGTGCCAGCAGTGAGAAACAGAACACTGAAGCTTTCTTT.

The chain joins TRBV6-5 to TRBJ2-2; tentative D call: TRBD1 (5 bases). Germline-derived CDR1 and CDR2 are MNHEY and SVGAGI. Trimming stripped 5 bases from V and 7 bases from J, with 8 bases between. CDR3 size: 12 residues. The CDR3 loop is CASSPDSGELFF. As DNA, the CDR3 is TGTGCCAGCAGTCCCGACAGCGGGGAGCTGTTTTTT.

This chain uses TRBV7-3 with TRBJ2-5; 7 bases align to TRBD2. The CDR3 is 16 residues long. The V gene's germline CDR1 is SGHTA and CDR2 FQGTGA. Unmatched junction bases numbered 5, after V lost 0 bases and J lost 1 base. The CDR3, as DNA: TGTGCCAGCAGCTTAACCCAGCGGGGTTCCCAAGAGACCCAGTACTTC. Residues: CASSLTQRGSQETQYF. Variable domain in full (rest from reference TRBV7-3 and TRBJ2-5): GAGVSQTPSNKVTEKGKYVELRCDPISGHTALYWYRQSLGQGPEFLIYFQGTGAADDSGLPNDRFFAVRPEGSVSTLKIQRTERGDSAVYLCASSLTQRGSQETQYFGPGTRLLVL.

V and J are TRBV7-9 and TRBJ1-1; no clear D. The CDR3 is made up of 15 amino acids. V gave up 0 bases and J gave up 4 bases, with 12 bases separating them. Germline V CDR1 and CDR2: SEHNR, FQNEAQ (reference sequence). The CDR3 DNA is TGTGCCAGCAGCTTAGCGTGGGTGGAGGGCACTGAAGCTTTCTTT. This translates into CASSLAWVEGTEAFF.

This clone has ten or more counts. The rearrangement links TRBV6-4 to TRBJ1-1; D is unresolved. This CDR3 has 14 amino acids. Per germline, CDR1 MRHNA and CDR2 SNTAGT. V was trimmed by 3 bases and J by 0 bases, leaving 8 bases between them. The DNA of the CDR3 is TGTGCCAGCAGTGAACGGGGTATGAACACTGAAGCTTTCTTT. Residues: CASSERGMNTEAFF.

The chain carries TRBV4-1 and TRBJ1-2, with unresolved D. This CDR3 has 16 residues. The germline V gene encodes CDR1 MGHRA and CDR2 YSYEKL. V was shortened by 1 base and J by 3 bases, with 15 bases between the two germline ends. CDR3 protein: CASSQAGVVPHYGYTF. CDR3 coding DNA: TGCGCCAGCAGCCAAGCGGGAGTAGTTCCCCACTATGGCTACACCTTC.

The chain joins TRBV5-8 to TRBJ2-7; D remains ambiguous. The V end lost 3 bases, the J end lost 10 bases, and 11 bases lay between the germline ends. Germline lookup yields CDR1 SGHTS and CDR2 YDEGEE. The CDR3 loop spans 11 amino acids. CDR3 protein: CASSSFGLQYF. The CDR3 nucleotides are TGTGCCAGCAGCTCGTTTGGGCTACAGTACTTC.